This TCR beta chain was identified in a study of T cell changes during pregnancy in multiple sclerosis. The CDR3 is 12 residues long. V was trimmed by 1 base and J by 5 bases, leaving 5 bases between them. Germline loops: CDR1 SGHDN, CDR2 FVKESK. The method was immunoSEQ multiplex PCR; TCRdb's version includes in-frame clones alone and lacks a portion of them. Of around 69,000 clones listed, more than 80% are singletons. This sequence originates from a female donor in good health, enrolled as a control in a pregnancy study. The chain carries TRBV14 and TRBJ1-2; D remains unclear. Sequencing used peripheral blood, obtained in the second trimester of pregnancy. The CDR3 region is CASSQGGYGYTF. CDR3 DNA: TGTGCCAGCAGCCAAGGAGGGTATGGCTACACCTTC.